This T cell receptor beta chain was identified during a study of glioma-infiltrating T cells. This clonotype was detected many times. TCR alpha and beta CDR3 regions were amplified from RNA using iRepertoire nested multiplex PCR. MiXCR was run by TCRdb on the multiplex PCR reads, yielding one entry per CDR3 protein. The data show roughly 100,000 distinct CDR3 sequences, 35% to 50% seen once. The sequencing input was glioma tissue, nonneoplastic brain tissue, or PBMCs (not recorded which). This receptor was identified in a human donor with low-grade glioma or glioblastoma, undergoing nonglioma brain surgery, or in good health (not recorded which).

The CDR3 loop is CASSFELAGVNEQFF. For the CDR3, the DNA is TGTGCCAGCAGCTTCGAACTAGCGGGAGTGAATGAGCAGTTCTTC. V gene TRBV7-2 combines with J gene TRBJ2-1, with TRBD2 matching 11 bases. Unmatched junction bases numbered 5, after V lost 3 bases and J lost 7 bases. The CDR3 totals 15 residues. Germline V CDR1 and CDR2: SGHTA, FQGNSA.